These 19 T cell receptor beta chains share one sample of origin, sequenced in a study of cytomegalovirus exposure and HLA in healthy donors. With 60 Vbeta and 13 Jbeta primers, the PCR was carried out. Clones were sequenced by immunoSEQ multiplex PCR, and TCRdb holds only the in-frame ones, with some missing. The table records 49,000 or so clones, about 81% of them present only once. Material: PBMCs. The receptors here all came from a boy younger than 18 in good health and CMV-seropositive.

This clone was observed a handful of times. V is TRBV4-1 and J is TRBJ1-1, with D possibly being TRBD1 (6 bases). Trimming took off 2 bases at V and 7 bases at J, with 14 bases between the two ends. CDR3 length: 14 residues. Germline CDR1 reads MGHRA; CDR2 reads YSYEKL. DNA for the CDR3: TGCGCCAGCAGCCAACTCCCCGGACAGTTTGAAGCTTTCTTT. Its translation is CASSQLPGQFEAFF.

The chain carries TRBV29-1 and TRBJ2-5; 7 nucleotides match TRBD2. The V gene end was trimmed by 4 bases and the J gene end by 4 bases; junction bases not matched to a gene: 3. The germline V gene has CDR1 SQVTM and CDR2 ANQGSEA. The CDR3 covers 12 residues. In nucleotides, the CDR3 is TGCAGCGTTGTTTCTAGCGGAGAGACCCAGTACTTC. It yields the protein CSVVSSGETQYF. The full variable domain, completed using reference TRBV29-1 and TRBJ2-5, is SAVISQKPSRDICQRGTSLTIQCQVDSQVTMMFWYRQQPGQSLTLIATANQGSEATYESGFVIDKFPISRPNLTFSTLTVSNMSPEDSSIYLCSVVSSGETQYFGPGTRLLVL.

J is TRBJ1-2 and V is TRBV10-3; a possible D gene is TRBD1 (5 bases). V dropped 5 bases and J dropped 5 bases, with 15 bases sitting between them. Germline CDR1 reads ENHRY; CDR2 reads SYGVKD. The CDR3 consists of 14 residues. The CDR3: CAISKGREGYGYTF. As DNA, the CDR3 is TGTGCCATCAGTAAAGGGAGGGAGGGGTATGGCTACACCTTC.

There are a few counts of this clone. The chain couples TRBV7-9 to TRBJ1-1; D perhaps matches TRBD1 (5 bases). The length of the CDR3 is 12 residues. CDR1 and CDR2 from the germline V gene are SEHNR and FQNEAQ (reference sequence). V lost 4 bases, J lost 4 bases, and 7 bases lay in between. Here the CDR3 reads CASSSGVTEAFF. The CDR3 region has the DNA TGTGCCAGCAGCTCGGGGGTCACTGAAGCTTTCTTT.

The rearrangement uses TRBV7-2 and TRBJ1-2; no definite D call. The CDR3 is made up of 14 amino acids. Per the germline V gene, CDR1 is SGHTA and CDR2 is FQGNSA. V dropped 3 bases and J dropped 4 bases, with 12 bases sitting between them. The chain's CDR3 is CASSFQATGYGYTF. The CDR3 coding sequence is TGTGCCAGCAGCTTTCAAGCGACGGGCTATGGCTACACCTTC. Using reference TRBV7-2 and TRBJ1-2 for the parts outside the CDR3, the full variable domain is GAGVSQSPSNKVTEKGKDVELRCDPISGHTALYWYRQSLGQGLEFLIYFQGNSAPDKSGLPSDRFSAERTGGSVSTLTIQRTQQEDSAVYLCASSFQATGYGYTFGSGTRLTVV.

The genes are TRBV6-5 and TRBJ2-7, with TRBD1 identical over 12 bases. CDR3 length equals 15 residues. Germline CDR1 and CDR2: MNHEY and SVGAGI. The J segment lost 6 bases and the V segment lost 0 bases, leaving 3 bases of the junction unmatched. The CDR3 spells CASSYSGTGGSEQYF. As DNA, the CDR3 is TGTGCCAGCAGTTACTCCGGGACAGGGGGCTCCGAGCAGTACTTC.

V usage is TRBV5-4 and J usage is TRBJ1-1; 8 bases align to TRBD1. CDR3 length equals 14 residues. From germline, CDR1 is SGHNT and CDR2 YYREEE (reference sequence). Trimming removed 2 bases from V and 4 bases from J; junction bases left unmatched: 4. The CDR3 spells CASSLQGESTEAFF. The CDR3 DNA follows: TGTGCCAGCAGCTTACAGGGGGAAAGCACTGAAGCTTTCTTT.

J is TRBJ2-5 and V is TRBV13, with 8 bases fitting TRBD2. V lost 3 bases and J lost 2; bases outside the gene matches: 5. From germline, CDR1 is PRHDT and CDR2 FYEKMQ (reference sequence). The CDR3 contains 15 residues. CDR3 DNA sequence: TGTGCCAGCAGCTTCCAACTAGCGGATCAAGAGACCCAGTACTTC. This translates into CASSFQLADQETQYF.

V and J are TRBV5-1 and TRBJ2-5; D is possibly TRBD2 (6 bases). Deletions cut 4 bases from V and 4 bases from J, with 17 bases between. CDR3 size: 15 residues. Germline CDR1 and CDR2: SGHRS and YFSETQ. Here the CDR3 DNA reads TGCGCCAGCAGCCCTCCCGGGGGTAATCGAGAGACCCAGTACTTC. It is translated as CASSPPGGNRETQYF.

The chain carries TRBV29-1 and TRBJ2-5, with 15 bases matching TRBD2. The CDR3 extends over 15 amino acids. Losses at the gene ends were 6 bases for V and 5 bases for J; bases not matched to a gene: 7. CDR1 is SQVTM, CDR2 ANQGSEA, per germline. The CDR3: CSVGLAGGPRETQYF. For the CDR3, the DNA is TGCAGCGTGGGACTAGCGGGGGGCCCGCGGGAGACCCAGTACTTC.

The CDR3 sequence: CASSLGGFGGETQYF. DNA of the CDR3: TGTGCCAGCAGCTTGGGTGGATTCGGGGGGGAGACCCAGTACTTC. The chain joins TRBV5-4 to TRBJ2-5, with 7 nucleotides matching TRBD2. V dropped 0 bases and J dropped 5; count of bases not matched to a gene: 7. Germline V gene data show CDR1 as SGHNT and CDR2 as YYREEE (reference sequence). The length of the CDR3 is 15 residues.

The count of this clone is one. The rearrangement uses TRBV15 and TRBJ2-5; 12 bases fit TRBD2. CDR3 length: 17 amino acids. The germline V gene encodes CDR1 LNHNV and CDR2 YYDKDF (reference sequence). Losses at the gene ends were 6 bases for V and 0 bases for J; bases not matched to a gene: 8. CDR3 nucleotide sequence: TGTGCCACCAGTGGTACTAGCGGGGGGTCTTACCAAGAGACCCAGTACTTC. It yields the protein CATSGTSGGSYQETQYF.

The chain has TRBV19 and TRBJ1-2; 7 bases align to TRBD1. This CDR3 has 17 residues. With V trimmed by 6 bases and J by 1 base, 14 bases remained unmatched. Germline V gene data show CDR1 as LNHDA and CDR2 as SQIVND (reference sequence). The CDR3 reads CASRSKSGDRSNYGYTF. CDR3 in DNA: TGTGCCAGTAGAAGTAAGTCGGGGGACAGAAGTAACTATGGCTACACCTTC.

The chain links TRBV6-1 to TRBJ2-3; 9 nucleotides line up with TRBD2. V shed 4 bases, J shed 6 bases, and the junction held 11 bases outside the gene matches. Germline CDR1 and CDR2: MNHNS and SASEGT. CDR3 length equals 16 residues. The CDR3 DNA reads TGTGCCAGCAGTGTAATATTGGGACTAGCTTTTGATACGCAGTATTTT. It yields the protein CASSVILGLAFDTQYF.

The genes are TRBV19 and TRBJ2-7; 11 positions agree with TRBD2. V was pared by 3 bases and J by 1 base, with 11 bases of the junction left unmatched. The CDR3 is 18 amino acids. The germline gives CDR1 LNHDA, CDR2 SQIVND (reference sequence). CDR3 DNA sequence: TGTGCCAGTAGTATCGCTAGCGGGGGGACTGGTCCGTCCTACGAGCAGTACTTC. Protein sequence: CASSIASGGTGPSYEQYF.

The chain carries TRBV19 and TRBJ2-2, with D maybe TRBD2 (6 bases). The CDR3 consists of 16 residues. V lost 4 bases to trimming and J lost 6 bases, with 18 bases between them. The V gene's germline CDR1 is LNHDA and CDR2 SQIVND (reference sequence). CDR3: CASSSPGTLDAGELFF. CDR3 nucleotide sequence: TGTGCCAGTAGTAGCCCCGGGACTCTTGATGCCGGGGAGCTGTTTTTT.

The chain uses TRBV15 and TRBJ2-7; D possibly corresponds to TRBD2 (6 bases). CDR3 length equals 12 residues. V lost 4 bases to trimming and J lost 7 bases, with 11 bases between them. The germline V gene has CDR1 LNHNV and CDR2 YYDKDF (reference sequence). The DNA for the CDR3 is TGTGCCACCAGCAATACCGGGGGTGAGCAGTACTTC. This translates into CATSNTGGEQYF.

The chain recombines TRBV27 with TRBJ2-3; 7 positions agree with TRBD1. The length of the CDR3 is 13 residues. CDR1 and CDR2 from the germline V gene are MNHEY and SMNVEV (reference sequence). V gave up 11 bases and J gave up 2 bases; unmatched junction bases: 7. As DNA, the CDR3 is TGTGCCGTCCAGGGACAGTTCACAGATACGCAGTATTTT. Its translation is CAVQGQFTDTQYF.

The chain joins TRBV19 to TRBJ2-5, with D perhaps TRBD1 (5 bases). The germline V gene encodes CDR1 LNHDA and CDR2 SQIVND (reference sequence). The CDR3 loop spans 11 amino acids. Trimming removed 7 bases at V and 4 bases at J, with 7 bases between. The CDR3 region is CASTQGETQYF. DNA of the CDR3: TGTGCCAGTACTCAGGGAGAGACCCAGTACTTC.